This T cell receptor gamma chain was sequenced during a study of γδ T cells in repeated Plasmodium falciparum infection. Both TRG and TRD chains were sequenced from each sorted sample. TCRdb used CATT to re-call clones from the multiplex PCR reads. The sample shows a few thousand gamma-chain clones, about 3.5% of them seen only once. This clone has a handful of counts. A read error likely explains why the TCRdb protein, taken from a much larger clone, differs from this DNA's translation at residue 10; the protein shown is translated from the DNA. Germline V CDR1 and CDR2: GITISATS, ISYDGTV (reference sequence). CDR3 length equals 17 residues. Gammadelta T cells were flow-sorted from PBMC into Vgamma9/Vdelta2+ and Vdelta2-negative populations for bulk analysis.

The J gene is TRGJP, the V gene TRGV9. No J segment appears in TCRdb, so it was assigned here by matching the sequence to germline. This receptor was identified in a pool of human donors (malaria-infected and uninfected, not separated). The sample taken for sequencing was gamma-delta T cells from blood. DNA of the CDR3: TGTGCCTTGTGGGAGGGAGAACAAGAGTCGGGCAAAAAAATCAAGGTATTT. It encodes CALWEGEQESGKKIKVF.